This TCR beta chain was captured in a study of shared clonotypes between healthy human individuals. General study points: The study's rarefaction showed incomplete sorted-subset sequencing despite large depth. Represented genetic and exposure-history diversity was restricted by having few donors. When naive CD4 clonotypes were compared across a few donors, around 5% were shared.

The CDR3 consists of 15 residues. The germline CDR1 and CDR2 sequences are SGHAT and FQNNGV. The junction had 10 bases not matched to a gene; V was cut back by 4 bases and J by 8 bases. Notes on this clone: Its specificity is not known.

Each subset's genomic DNA was split evenly across several immunoSEQ plates. Sequencing used immunoSEQ multiplex PCR; TCRdb keeps in-frame clones, though not all of them. This table holds roughly 700,000 clones, approximately 74% found once. The sequence was obtained from a woman aged 30 to 39 in good health. The V gene is TRBV11-2, the J gene TRBJ1-4; 7 nucleotides agree with TRBD1. Material: memory CD4+ T cells sorted from blood. Subset described: CD45RA-negative fraction. Here the CDR3 reads CASSSRAGGDEKLFF. CDR3 coding DNA: TGTGCCAGCAGCTCTAGAGCAGGGGGAGACGAAAAACTGTTTTTT.